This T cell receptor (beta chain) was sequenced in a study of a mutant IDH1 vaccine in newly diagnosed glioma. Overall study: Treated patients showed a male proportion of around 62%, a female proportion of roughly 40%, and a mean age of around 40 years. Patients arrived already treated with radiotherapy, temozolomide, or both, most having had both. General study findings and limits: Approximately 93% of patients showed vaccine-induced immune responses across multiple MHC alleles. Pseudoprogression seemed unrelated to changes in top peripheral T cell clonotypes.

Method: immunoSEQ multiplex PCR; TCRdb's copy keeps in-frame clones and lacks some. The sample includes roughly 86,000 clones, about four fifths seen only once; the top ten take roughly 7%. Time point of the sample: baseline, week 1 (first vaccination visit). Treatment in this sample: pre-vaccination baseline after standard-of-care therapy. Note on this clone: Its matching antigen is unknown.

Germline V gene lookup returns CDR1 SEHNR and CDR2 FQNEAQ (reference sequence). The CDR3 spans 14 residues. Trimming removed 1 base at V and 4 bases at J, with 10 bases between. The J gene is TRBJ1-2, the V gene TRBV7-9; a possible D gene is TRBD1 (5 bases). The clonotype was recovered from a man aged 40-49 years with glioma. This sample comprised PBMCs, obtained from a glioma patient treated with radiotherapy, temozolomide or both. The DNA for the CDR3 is TGTGCCAGCAGCTTAGGACAGCTGGGCTATGGCTACACCTTC. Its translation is CASSLGQLGYGYTF.